These 16 T cell receptor beta chains were sequenced from one sample in a study of blood T cell repertoires in COVID-19. Sequencing was performed with immunoSEQ multiplex PCR; in TCRdb, only in-frame clones are kept and a portion is missing. The sample consists of some 100,000 clones, roughly 84% of them appearing once. Material: peripheral blood. The receptors originated from a human donor in a cohort sampled during active COVID-19.

The V gene is TRBV3-1 (or the pseudogene TRBV3-2), the J gene TRBJ2-5; perhaps TRBD2 as D (6 bases). This CDR3 is 15 amino acids long. Trimming took 1 base from V and 2 from J, leaving 11 bases between them. Germline V gene sequence: CDR1 LGHDT, CDR2 YNNKEL (reference sequence). The CDR3 DNA reads as TGTGCCAGCAGCCAAGTGCGGGGAAAGCAAGAGACCCAGTACTTC. It yields the protein CASSQVRGKQETQYF.

V is TRBV18 and J is TRBJ2-1, with 10 positions matching TRBD2. V dropped 0 bases and J dropped 6; count of bases not matched to a gene: 2. CDR1 is KGHSH, CDR2 LQKENI, per germline. This CDR3 spans 15 amino acids. CDR3 sequence reads: CASSPPLAGFNEQFF. CDR3 coding DNA: TGTGCCAGCTCACCACCACTAGCGGGGTTCAATGAGCAGTTCTTC. The full variable domain, its missing parts supplied by reference TRBV18 and TRBJ2-1, is NAGVMQNPRHLVRRRGQEARLRCSPMKGHSHVYWYRQLPEEGLKFMVYLQKENIIDESGMPKERFSAEFPKEGPSILRIQQVVRGDSAAYFCASSPPLAGFNEQFFGPGTRLTVL.

The chain uses TRBV2 and TRBJ2-2, with TRBD1 matching over 11 bases. In germline, CDR1 is SNHLY, CDR2 FYNNEI. Unmatched junction bases numbered 1, after V lost 9 bases and J lost 4 bases. This CDR3 contains 13 residues. The CDR3 protein is CASGTGGTGELFF. DNA for the CDR3: TGTGCCAGTGGGACAGGGGGCACCGGGGAGCTGTTTTTT. Full variable domain (rest looked up from reference TRBV2 and TRBJ2-2): EPEVTQTPSHQVTQMGQEVILRCVPISNHLYFYWYRQILGQKVEFLVSFYNNEISEKSEIFDDQFSVERPDGSNFTLKIRSTKLEDSAMYFCASGTGGTGELFFGEGSRLTVL.

This chain connects TRBV5-3 to TRBJ2-5, with D maybe TRBD2 (6 bases). TRBV5-3 is known as an ORF, though its function is uncertain. CDR3 length: 15 residues. The V and J ends lost 8 bases and 2 bases respectively, with 19 bases between them. CDR3 protein: CARIGVGLVQETQYF. In nucleotides, the CDR3 is TGTGCCAGGATAGGAGTGGGACTGGTACAAGAGACCCAGTACTTC.

V usage is TRBV19 and J usage is TRBJ1-4; no definite D call. Looked up from germline, CDR1 is LNHDA and CDR2 is SQIVND (reference sequence). Trimming pared 3 bases from V and 1 base from J, leaving 6 bases between. CDR3 length: 14 residues. This chain's CDR3 is CASSIGGTNEKLFF. Written as DNA, the CDR3 is TGTGCCAGTAGTATCGGTGGAACTAATGAAAAACTGTTTTTT.

This sequence joins TRBV30 and TRBJ2-7, with TRBD2 matching over 8 bases. With V trimmed by 2 bases and J by 4 bases, 10 bases remained unmatched. There are 15 residues in the CDR3. In germline, CDR1 is GTSNPN, CDR2 SVGIG (reference sequence). Written as DNA, the CDR3 is TGTGCCTGGAGTTCAGCGGGAGTAAAGAGATACGAGCAGTACTTC. Protein product: CAWSSAGVKRYEQYF.

V gene TRBV28 combines with J gene TRBJ2-3; TRBD2 agrees at 10 bases. The CDR3 loop spans 14 amino acids. Trimming took 5 bases from V and 5 from J; bases not matched to a gene: 4. Germline V CDR1 and CDR2: MDHEN, SYDVKM. The CDR3 DNA reads as TGTGCCAGCAGTGTAGCGGGGGGAATAGATACGCAGTATTTT. Translation: CASSVAGGIDTQYF.

This clone appeared a single time. The genes are TRBV5-1 and TRBJ2-2; tentatively, D is TRBD2 (6 bases). V was shortened by 1 base and J by 6 bases, with 13 bases between the two germline ends. From germline, CDR1 is SGHRS and CDR2 YFSETQ. CDR3 length: 15 amino acids. CDR3 coding DNA: TGCGCCAGCAGCTTGAACCCCGGGAGCCCCGGGGAGCTGTTTTTT. It encodes CASSLNPGSPGELFF.

The chain links TRBV12-5 to TRBJ2-1, with D unclear. Germline V gene lookup returns CDR1 LGHNT and CDR2 FRNRAP. This CDR3 contains 15 residues. The V and J ends lost 6 bases and 0 bases respectively, with 12 bases between them. The CDR3 DNA reads as TGTGCTAGTGGCCTCGCGGCCCTCTCCTACAATGAGCAGTTCTTC. Translation: CASGLAALSYNEQFF. Drawing the rest from reference TRBV12-5 and TRBJ2-1, the complete variable domain is DARVTQTPRHKVTEMGQEVTMRCQPILGHNTVFWYRQTMMQGLELLAYFRNRAPLDDSGMPKDRFSAEMPDATLATLKIQPSEPRDSAVYFCASGLAALSYNEQFFGPGTRLTVL.

The chain combines TRBV4-3 with TRBJ2-7; maybe TRBD1 (5 bases). The V gene lost 0 bases and the J gene lost 5 bases, with 11 bases spanning the gap. The germline CDR1 and CDR2 sequences are LGHNA and YSLEER. This CDR3 has 14 residues. The CDR3 DNA reads TGCGCCAGCAGCCAAGACCAGGGCCGGGACGAGCAGTACTTC. Amino acid sequence: CASSQDQGRDEQYF.

The chain couples TRBV7-8 to TRBJ1-5; D gene ambiguous. This CDR3 is built from 14 residues. Germline V gene lookup returns CDR1 SGHVS and CDR2 FQNEAQ. Trimming left V 2 bases short and J 3 bases short, with 8 bases between. The CDR3 bases are TGTGCCAGCAGCTTACCGGGGTTCAATCAGCCCCAGCATTTT. Protein: CASSLPGFNQPQHF.

In DNA form, the CDR3 reads TGCGCCAGCAGCCAGGGACAGGGCTTTCAGCCCCAGCATTTT. As protein: CASSQGQGFQPQHF. The V and J genes are TRBV5-1 and TRBJ1-5; 9 bases map to TRBD1. Germline trimming cut 4 bases from V and 6 bases from J; bases unmatched to any gene: 5. CDR1 SGHRS and CDR2 YFSETQ come from the germline V gene. CDR3 length: 14 amino acids.

V is TRBV7-2 and J is TRBJ1-5, with 7 bases fitting TRBD1. Germline trimming cut 5 bases from V and 2 bases from J; bases unmatched to any gene: 3. Germline V CDR1 and CDR2: SGHTA, FQGNSA. This CDR3 is 14 amino acids long. CDR3 DNA: TGTGCCAGCAGCCCCGACAGGGGCAATCAGCCCCAGCATTTT. Its translation: CASSPDRGNQPQHF.

The chain has TRBV15 and TRBJ2-1; perhaps TRBD2 as D (5 bases). CDR3 length equals 13 residues. The V gene lost 1 base and the J gene lost 10 bases, with 11 bases spanning the gap. The germline gives CDR1 LNHNV, CDR2 YYDKDF (reference sequence). CDR3 in amino acids: CATSRGEGEEQFF. CDR3 DNA sequence: TGTGCCACCAGCAGAGGAGAGGGTGAAGAGCAGTTCTTC.

The chain is built from TRBV7-2 and TRBJ1-4; TRBD1 is a possible D gene (5 bases). The CDR3 is 15 amino acids. Germline loops: CDR1 SGHTA, CDR2 FQGNSA. V gave up 2 bases and J gave up 11 bases, with 18 bases separating them. CDR3 amino acids: CASSLRQGLSQKLFF. The DNA of the CDR3 is TGTGCCAGCAGCTTACGGCAGGGTCTTAGTCAGAAACTGTTTTTT.

V and J are TRBV7-2 and TRBJ1-2, with D unclear. Germline V gene data show CDR1 as SGHTA and CDR2 as FQGNSA. Deletions cut 3 bases from V and 2 bases from J, with 4 bases between. The CDR3 consists of 12 residues. The chain's CDR3 is CASSLRNYGYTF. The CDR3 coding sequence is TGTGCCAGCAGCTTGAGGAACTATGGCTACACCTTC.